The next 15 T cell receptor beta chains were all read from a single sample in a study of PD-1 blockade in mismatch repair-deficient tumors. The data were produced by immunoSEQ multiplex PCR, yet TCRdb's version contains in-frame clones alone and is incomplete. Of roughly 130,000 clones in the sample, 85% to 90% were seen once. The source was peripheral blood, collected almost 74 weeks after starting pembrolizumab. The receptors were sampled from an adult with mismatch repair-deficient cancer.

This chain joins TRBV27 and TRBJ2-3; unclear D gene. The CDR3 covers 13 residues. V dropped 6 bases and J dropped 0 bases, with 7 bases sitting between them. Germline V gene sequence: CDR1 MNHEY, CDR2 SMNVEV (reference sequence). The CDR3 DNA is TGTGCCAGCAGACGGTCTAGCACAGATACGCAGTATTTT. The encoded protein is CASRRSSTDTQYF.

The chain employs TRBV13 and TRBJ2-7, with 8 bases identical to TRBD2. This CDR3 has 15 residues. Germline V gene lookup returns CDR1 PRHDT and CDR2 FYEKMQ (reference sequence). V lost 5 bases and J lost 4; bases outside the gene matches: 10. Here the CDR3 reads CASSAPTSGEYEQYF. CDR3 bases: TGTGCCAGCAGCGCACCTACTAGCGGAGAGTACGAGCAGTACTTC. The full variable domain, completed using reference TRBV13 and TRBJ2-7, is AAGVIQSPRHLIKEKRETATLKCYPIPRHDTVYWYQQGPGQDPQFLISFYEKMQSDKGSIPDRFSAQQFSDYHSELNMSSLELGDSALYFCASSAPTSGEYEQYFGPGTRLTVT.

This clone was recorded a few times. V and J are TRBV27 and TRBJ2-7; no reliable D call. The CDR3 is made up of 12 amino acids. The V end lost 2 bases, the J end lost 7 bases, and 9 bases lay between the germline ends. The germline gives CDR1 MNHEY, CDR2 SMNVEV (reference sequence). CDR3: CASSLGAREQYF. The DNA for the CDR3 is TGTGCCAGCAGTTTAGGCGCGCGGGAGCAGTACTTC.

The chain combines TRBV7-6 with TRBJ2-3, with TRBD2 matching over 9 bases. J lost 5 bases, V lost 4 bases, and 16 bases had no gene match. The CDR3 has 18 amino acids. CDR1 and CDR2 from the germline V gene are SGHVS and FNYEAQ. The CDR3 spells CASSSSSWTSDRKDTQYF. The CDR3 DNA sequence: TGTGCCAGCAGCTCATCATCTTGGACTAGCGATAGGAAAGATACGCAGTATTTT.

The rearrangement links TRBV27 to TRBJ2-3; TRBD1 aligns across 7 bases. This CDR3 spans 17 amino acids. Per germline, CDR1 MNHEY and CDR2 SMNVEV (reference sequence). J lost 0 bases, V lost 2 bases, and 8 bases had no gene match. The CDR3 sequence: CASSLRRGIRSTDTQYF. The CDR3 DNA is TGTGCCAGCAGTTTACGCAGGGGGATCAGGAGCACAGATACGCAGTATTTT.

The V gene is TRBV6-6, the J gene TRBJ2-5; D is possibly TRBD1 (5 bases). Germline V gene lookup returns CDR1 MNHNY and CDR2 SVGAGI (reference sequence). V was pared by 6 bases and J by 4 bases, with 18 bases between. The CDR3 totals 15 residues. The CDR3 DNA reads as TGTGCCAGCAGCCCCGGACAAGCCGGGTCAGAGACCCAGTACTTC. Amino acid sequence: CASSPGQAGSETQYF.

The chain recombines TRBV29-1 with TRBJ2-1; 9 bases fit TRBD2. The CDR3 has 13 amino acids. Trimming cost V 6 bases and J 7 bases; bases outside gene matches: 7. In germline, CDR1 is SQVTM, CDR2 ANQGSEA. CDR3 bases: TGCAGCGTGCCCGGGACTAGCATGAATGAGCAGTTCTTC. This encodes CSVPGTSMNEQFF.

V gene TRBV25-1 combines with J gene TRBJ2-7, with 8 bases identical to TRBD1. Germline trimming cut 4 bases from V and 0 bases from J; bases unmatched to any gene: 2. Germline-derived CDR1 and CDR2 are MGHDK and SYGVNS. This CDR3 region has 14 residues. This CDR3 reads CASSGTGSSYEQYF. CDR3 nucleotides: TGTGCCAGCAGTGGGACAGGGAGCTCCTACGAGCAGTACTTC.

The chain uses TRBV4-1 and TRBJ2-1; the D gene is possibly TRBD2 (6 bases). Trimming cost V 5 bases and J 4 bases, with 9 bases left between them. The CDR3 is made up of 13 amino acids. Germline CDR1 MGHRA, CDR2 YSYEKL. The CDR3 loop reads CASSWGLYNEQFF. In DNA form, the CDR3 reads TGCGCCAGCAGCTGGGGACTGTACAATGAGCAGTTCTTC.

CDR3 nucleotide sequence: TGTGCCAGCAGCCCTAGACAGGGCGGCGAGCAGTACTTC. Its translation: CASSPRQGGEQYF. The rearrangement uses TRBV27 and TRBJ2-7; 7 nucleotides agree with TRBD1. The germline V gene encodes CDR1 MNHEY and CDR2 SMNVEV (reference sequence). This CDR3 region has 13 residues. The J segment lost 6 bases and the V segment lost 6 bases, leaving 8 bases of the junction unmatched.

The table lists this clone with a count of one. The chain employs TRBV7-3 and TRBJ2-1, with D possibly TRBD2 on 6 matching bases. Trimming took 6 bases from V and 0 from J, leaving 15 bases between them. From germline, CDR1 is SGHTA and CDR2 FQGTGA. The CDR3 spans 16 residues. CDR3 sequence (DNA): TGTGCCAGCAGAATTAGCGGAGTCAGCTCCTACAATGAGCAGTTCTTC. As protein: CASRISGVSSYNEQFF.

The chain joins TRBV15 to TRBJ2-5; maybe TRBD2 (6 bases). Germline CDR1 LNHNV, CDR2 YYDKDF (reference sequence). V was shortened by 9 bases and J by 2 bases, with 22 bases between the two germline ends. The CDR3 loop spans 16 amino acids. This CDR3 is CATYLLSGTLQETQYF. The CDR3 DNA sequence: TGTGCCACTTACCTATTATCCGGGACTTTACAAGAGACCCAGTACTTC.

The chain employs TRBV12-5 and TRBJ1-1; D is unclear. This CDR3 spans 12 amino acids. V dropped 4 bases and J dropped 1 base, with 4 bases sitting between them. CDR1 and CDR2 from the germline V gene are LGHNT and FRNRAP. The CDR3 spells CASGYGNTEAFF. As DNA, the CDR3 is TGTGCTAGTGGTTACGGGAACACTGAAGCTTTCTTT.

The chain carries TRBV11-2 and TRBJ2-7, with 10 bases fitting TRBD2. The CDR3 runs 17 residues. V lost 7 bases, J lost 3 bases, and 15 bases stayed unmatched. From germline, CDR1 is SGHAT and CDR2 FQNNGV. CDR3 region: CASTSPPTSGAIYEQYF. CDR3 nucleotide sequence: TGTGCCAGCACCTCCCCGCCCACTAGCGGGGCCATCTACGAGCAGTACTTC.

CDR3 amino acids: CSVDVSGNTGELFF. The CDR3 region has the DNA TGCAGCGTTGATGTCAGCGGGAACACCGGGGAGCTGTTTTTT. This chain joins TRBV29-1 and TRBJ2-2; tentative D call: TRBD2 (5 bases). The CDR3 is 14 residues long. Between the trimmed V and J ends, which lost 3 bases and 1 base, there was a span of 9 bases. Germline V CDR1 and CDR2: SQVTM, ANQGSEA.